This passage covers 4 T cell receptor beta chains from one sample sequenced in a study of blood T cell repertoires in COVID-19. Repertoires were generated with immunoSEQ multiplex PCR, while TCRdb's copy carries only in-frame clones and drops some. The profile covers some 300,000 clones, with around nine tenths appearing a single time and roughly 1.3% taken by the ten largest. Sequenced material: peripheral blood. These receptors all come from an older man with acute or convalescent COVID-19.

This chain uses TRBV27 with TRBJ1-6, with 7 bases identical to TRBD1. The CDR3 extends over 19 amino acids. Germline trimming cut 3 bases from V and 0 bases from J; bases unmatched to any gene: 11. From germline, CDR1 is MNHEY and CDR2 SMNVEV (reference sequence). For the CDR3, the DNA is TGTGCCAGCAGTTTCCGCCGGGACAGCCAATACTCCTATAATTCACCCCTCCACTTT. This translates into CASSFRRDSQYSYNSPLHF.

V usage is TRBV19 and J usage is TRBJ2-3; a weak D match, TRBD2 (6 bases). V lost 4 bases to trimming and J lost 2 bases, with 10 bases between them. This CDR3 is built from 14 residues. Germline-derived CDR1 and CDR2 are LNHDA and SQIVND (reference sequence). CDR3 protein: CASSTRGYTDTQYF. In nucleotides, the CDR3 is TGTGCCAGTAGTACCCGGGGGTACACAGATACGCAGTATTTT.

This clone was seen more than once but under ten times. The sample carries other DNA sequences with the same CDR3. The chain carries TRBV7-2 and TRBJ1-2, with D tentatively TRBD1 (5 bases). This CDR3 has 14 amino acids. The V gene's germline CDR1 is SGHTA and CDR2 FQGNSA. V lost 1 base and J lost 1, with 7 bases in between. CDR3 in amino acids: CASSLGQGNYGYTF. CDR3 DNA: TGTGCCAGCAGCTTAGGTCAGGGTAACTATGGCTACACCTTC.

The chain carries TRBV10-3 and TRBJ2-7; 11 bases line up with TRBD1. The CDR3 has 14 residues. Losses at the gene ends were 5 bases for V and 8 bases for J; bases not matched to a gene: 8. Germline CDR1 is ENHRY and CDR2 is SYGVKD. For the CDR3, the DNA is TGTGCCATCAGTAAATCGGGACAGGGGGACCAGCAGTACTTC. Translated: CAISKSGQGDQQYF.